This record concerns one T cell receptor beta chain sequence. Its target is unknown. V shed 5 bases and J 7 bases; nucleotides not matched to a gene: 15. The CDR3 extends over 17 amino acids. The V gene's germline CDR1 is SGHTA and CDR2 FQGNSA. The PCR employed 60 Vbeta primers together with 13 Jbeta primers. This table comes from immunoSEQ multiplex PCR, and its TCRdb copy is limited to in-frame clones, with some not included. Of some 180,000 clones listed, about 83% are singletons. The entry originates in a study of cytomegalovirus exposure and HLA in healthy donors. Study findings and constraints: In a later analysis, HLA-C alleles had the fewest associated TCRs, DRB1 alleles the most. It was taken for granted in presence/absence analyses that sequencing depth across donors was roughly uniform.

This TCR was sampled from a female donor in good health and CMV-seronegative. The chain combines TRBV7-2 with TRBJ2-1; TRBD2 matches at 9 bases. The specimen sequenced was PBMCs. The CDR3 spells CASSPIGSGRWTNEQFF. The CDR3 region has the DNA TGTGCCAGCAGCCCAATAGGAAGCGGGAGGTGGACGAATGAGCAGTTCTTC.